What follows are 15 T cell receptor beta chains derived from one specimen sequenced in a study of OX40 agonist ivuxolimab in advanced cancers. TCRdb's copy holds only in-frame clones and misses some; the assay was immunoSEQ multiplex PCR. This sample has about 80,000 clones, with around 90% found just once. The source was CD4+ or CD8+ T cells sorted from blood, collected in a trial of the OX40 agonist ivuxolimab. The receptors here all came from an adult with an advanced solid tumor such as melanoma, head and neck, liver or kidney cancer.

The DNA for the CDR3 is TGTGCCAGTAGTCTAGTAACCGGGACACGGTACGAGCAGTACTTC. This sequence encodes CASSLVTGTRYEQYF. J is TRBJ2-7 and V is TRBV19; a possible D gene is TRBD1 (6 bases). The CDR3 runs to 15 residues. The ends were cut back, 5 bases at V and 4 bases at J, with 18 bases in the middle. The germline gives CDR1 LNHDA, CDR2 SQIVND (reference sequence).

The chain is built from TRBV2 and TRBJ2-3; 13 nucleotides align to TRBD2. CDR3 length: 12 amino acids. Germline-derived CDR1 and CDR2 are SNHLY and FYNNEI. After removal of 6 bases from V and 14 bases from J, the junction contained 5 bases not matched to a gene. The CDR3 region is CASRGLAGVLYF. The CDR3 DNA reads as TGTGCCAGCAGAGGACTAGCGGGGGTTTTGTATTTT.

The CDR3 DNA sequence: TGTGCCACCCGCTTGGGGTTTGACGGGGAGCTGTTTTTT. Residues: CATRLGFDGELFF. The chain links TRBV15 to TRBJ2-2; D remains ambiguous. The CDR3 runs to 13 residues. Per the germline V gene, CDR1 is LNHNV and CDR2 is YYDKDF (reference sequence). V was clipped by 8 bases and J by 7 bases, with 14 bases between them.

The chain uses TRBV28 and TRBJ1-2; 11 bases line up with TRBD1. The CDR3 runs to 17 residues. CDR1 is MDHEN and CDR2 is SYDVKM in the germline V gene. V lost 5 bases and J lost 3; bases outside the gene matches: 11. In nucleotides, the CDR3 is TGTGCCAGCAGTGCTTCCGGGACAGGGGGTAACTACTATGGCTACACCTTC. The encoded protein is CASSASGTGGNYYGYTF.

The chain links TRBV19 to TRBJ2-1; tentative D call: TRBD2 (7 bases). With 7 bases removed from V and 9 bases from J, the gap between germline ends came to 19 bases. This CDR3 has 14 amino acids. Germline V gene data show CDR1 as LNHDA and CDR2 as SQIVND (reference sequence). This CDR3 reads CASNFGGALGEQFF. The CDR3 bases are TGTGCCAGTAATTTTGGGGGGGCCCTTGGTGAGCAGTTCTTC.

V gene TRBV28 combines with J gene TRBJ1-2; 7 bases are a match to TRBD1. With V trimmed by 6 bases and J by 5 bases, 9 bases remained unmatched. Germline-derived CDR1 and CDR2 are MDHEN and SYDVKM. The CDR3 is 14 residues long. The CDR3 DNA reads as TGTGCCAGCAGGACTCCGGGACAGATGTATGGCTACACCTTC. Protein: CASRTPGQMYGYTF.

The chain has TRBV18 and TRBJ2-1, with D possibly TRBD2 on 6 matching bases. Germline values: CDR1 KGHSH, CDR2 LQKENI. The CDR3 covers 13 residues. V dropped 8 bases and J dropped 8 bases, with 16 bases sitting between them. The CDR3 DNA reads as TGTGCCAGCCTCTCCTACGGGAGCCATGAGCAGTTCTTC. It specifies CASLSYGSHEQFF.

This clone came up once. This sequence joins TRBV2 and TRBJ1-2; 7 bases match TRBD1. Germline V gives CDR1 SNHLY, CDR2 FYNNEI. V was clipped by 8 bases and J by 6 bases; unmatched bases: 9. This CDR3 contains 13 residues. The CDR3 region is CASLFGDRDGYTF. CDR3 sequence (DNA): TGTGCCAGCCTATTTGGGGACAGAGATGGCTACACCTTC.

The chain couples TRBV2 to TRBJ2-5; D is perhaps TRBD1 (6 bases). Trimming removed 5 bases at V and 4 bases at J, with 17 bases between. The V gene's germline CDR1 is SNHLY and CDR2 FYNNEI. This CDR3 contains 15 residues. The CDR3 loop reads CASSTKGGQLETQYF. The CDR3 DNA sequence: TGTGCCAGCAGTACGAAGGGCGGACAGTTAGAGACCCAGTACTTC.

CDR3 sequence: CASSARGDTQYF. The CDR3 region has the DNA TGTGCCAGCAGCGCCCGGGGGGATACGCAGTATTTT. The J gene is TRBJ2-3, the V gene TRBV21-1; no check of the table's D call, TRBD2, against the DNA was made. TRBV21-1 is an annotated pseudogene. The CDR3 loop spans 12 amino acids.

The V and J genes are TRBV14 and TRBJ2-5; D is possibly TRBD1 (6 bases). V shed 1 base and J shed 3 bases, with 9 bases lying between them. The CDR3 has 14 residues. Germline CDR1 reads SGHDN; CDR2 reads FVKESK. CDR3 residues: CASSQVRDKETQYF. DNA for the CDR3: TGTGCCAGCAGCCAAGTCAGGGACAAAGAGACCCAGTACTTC.

V is TRBV27 and J is TRBJ1-5, with 9 nucleotides matching TRBD1. The ends lost 0 bases at V and 1 base at J; junction bases unmatched: 4. The CDR3 extends over 17 amino acids. Germline loops: CDR1 MNHEY, CDR2 SMNVEV (reference sequence). The CDR3 nucleotides are TGTGCCAGCAGTTTATCTACGGGACAGGGAAGCAATCAGCCCCAGCATTTT. Translating it yields CASSLSTGQGSNQPQHF.

This clone was detected only once. The CDR3: CASSLSPALTQFF. The CDR3 nucleotides are TGTGCCAGCAGTTTATCCCCGGCCCTTACGCAGTTCTTC. The V call is TRBV27, the J call TRBJ2-1; D remains unclear. The CDR3 runs to 13 residues. Trimming stripped 0 bases from V and 12 bases from J, with 12 bases between. Germline V lookup: CDR1 MNHEY, CDR2 SMNVEV (reference sequence).

This clone was seen only once. This sequence joins TRBV5-6 and TRBJ1-3; D might be TRBD1 (5 bases). The V end was cut by 1 base, the J end by 2 bases, with 7 bases between. The CDR3 has 14 amino acids. In germline, CDR1 is SGHDT, CDR2 YYEEEE. DNA of the CDR3: TGTGCCAGCAGCTTGATAGGGGCTGGAAACACCATATATTTT. Its translation is CASSLIGAGNTIYF. Variable domain in full (rest from reference TRBV5-6 and TRBJ1-3): DAGVTQSPTHLIKTRGQQVTLRCSPKSGHDTVSWYQQALGQGPQFIFQYYEEEERQRGNFPDRFSGHQFPNYSSELNVNALLLGDSALYLCASSLIGAGNTIYFGEGSWLTVV.

This chain joins TRBV11-2 and TRBJ1-2; weak D call: TRBD1 (5 bases). The ends were cut back, 5 bases at V and 4 bases at J, with 8 bases in the middle. This CDR3 is built from 12 residues. Germline CDR1 and CDR2: SGHAT and FQNNGV. CDR3 nucleotides: TGTGCCAGCAGCCCCCAGGGCTATGGCTACACCTTC. Translated, it gives CASSPQGYGYTF.